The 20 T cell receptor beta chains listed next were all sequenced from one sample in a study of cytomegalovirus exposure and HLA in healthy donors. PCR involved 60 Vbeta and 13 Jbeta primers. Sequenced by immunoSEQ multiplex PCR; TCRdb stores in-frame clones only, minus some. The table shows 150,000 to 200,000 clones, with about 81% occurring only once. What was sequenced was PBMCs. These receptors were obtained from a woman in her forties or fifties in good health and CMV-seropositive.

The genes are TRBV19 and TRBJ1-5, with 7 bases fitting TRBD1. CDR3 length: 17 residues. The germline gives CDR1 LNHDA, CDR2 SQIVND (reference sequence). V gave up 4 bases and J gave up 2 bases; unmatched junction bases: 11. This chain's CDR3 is CASSKGDSRLGNQPQHF. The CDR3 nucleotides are TGTGCCAGTAGTAAGGGGGACAGCCGGCTCGGCAATCAGCCCCAGCATTTT.

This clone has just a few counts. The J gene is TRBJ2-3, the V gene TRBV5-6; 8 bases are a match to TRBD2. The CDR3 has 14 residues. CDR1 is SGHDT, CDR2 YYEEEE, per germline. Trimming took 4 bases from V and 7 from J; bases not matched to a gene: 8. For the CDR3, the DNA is TGTGCCAGCAGCAAGGGACTAGAGGGAAATACGCAGTATTTT. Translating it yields CASSKGLEGNTQYF. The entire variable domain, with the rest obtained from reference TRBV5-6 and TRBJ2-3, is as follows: DAGVTQSPTHLIKTRGQQVTLRCSPKSGHDTVSWYQQALGQGPQFIFQYYEEEERQRGNFPDRFSGHQFPNYSSELNVNALLLGDSALYLCASSKGLEGNTQYFGPGTRLTVL.

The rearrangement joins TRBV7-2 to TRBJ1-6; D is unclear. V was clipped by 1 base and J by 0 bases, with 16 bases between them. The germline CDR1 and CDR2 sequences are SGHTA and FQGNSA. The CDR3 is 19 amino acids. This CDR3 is CASSLVSQIPSSYNSPLHF. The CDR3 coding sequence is TGTGCCAGCAGCTTAGTTAGCCAGATCCCAAGCTCCTATAATTCACCCCTCCACTTT.

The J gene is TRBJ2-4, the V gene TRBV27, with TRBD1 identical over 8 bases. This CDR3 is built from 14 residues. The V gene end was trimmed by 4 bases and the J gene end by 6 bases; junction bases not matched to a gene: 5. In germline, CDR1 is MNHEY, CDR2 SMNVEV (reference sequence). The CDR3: CASSSRGQGNIQYF. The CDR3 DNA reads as TGTGCCAGCAGTTCACGTGGACAGGGAAACATTCAGTACTTC.

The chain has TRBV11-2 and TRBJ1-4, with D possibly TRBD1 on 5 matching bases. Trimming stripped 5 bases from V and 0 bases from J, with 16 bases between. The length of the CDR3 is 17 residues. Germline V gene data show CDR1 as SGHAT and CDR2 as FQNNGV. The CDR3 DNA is TGTGCCAGCAGCCTCTTCAGGGTCCGGGCAACTAATGAAAAACTGTTTTTT. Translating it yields CASSLFRVRATNEKLFF.

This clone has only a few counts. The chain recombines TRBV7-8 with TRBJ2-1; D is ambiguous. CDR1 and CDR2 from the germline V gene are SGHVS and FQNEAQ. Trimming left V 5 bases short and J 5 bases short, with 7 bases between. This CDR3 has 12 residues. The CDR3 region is CASSLLDNEQFF. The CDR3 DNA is TGTGCCAGCAGCCTCCTCGACAATGAGCAGTTCTTC.

CDR3 nucleotides: TGTGCCAGCAGCTTAGCCAGGGGCCCCCACCGGCCGGGCAATGAGCAGTTCTTC. Protein sequence: CASSLARGPHRPGNEQFF. This rearrangement joins TRBV7-6 to TRBJ2-1, with D possibly matching TRBD1 (6 bases). Trimming pared 0 bases from V and 6 bases from J, leaving 21 bases between. The CDR3 is made up of 18 amino acids. Germline CDR1 SGHVS, CDR2 FNYEAQ.

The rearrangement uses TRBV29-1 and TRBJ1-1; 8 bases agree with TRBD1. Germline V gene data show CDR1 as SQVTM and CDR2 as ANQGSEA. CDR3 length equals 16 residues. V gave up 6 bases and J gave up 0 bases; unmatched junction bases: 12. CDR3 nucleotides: TGCAGCGTCAACGACAGGGGAACACCCTTGAACACTGAAGCTTTCTTT. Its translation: CSVNDRGTPLNTEAFF.

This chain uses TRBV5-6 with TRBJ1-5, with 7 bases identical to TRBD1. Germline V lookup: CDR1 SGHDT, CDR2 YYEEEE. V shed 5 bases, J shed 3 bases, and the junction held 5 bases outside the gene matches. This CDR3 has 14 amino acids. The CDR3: CASSFQGVNQPQHF. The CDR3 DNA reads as TGTGCCAGCAGTTTCCAGGGGGTCAATCAGCCCCAGCATTTT.

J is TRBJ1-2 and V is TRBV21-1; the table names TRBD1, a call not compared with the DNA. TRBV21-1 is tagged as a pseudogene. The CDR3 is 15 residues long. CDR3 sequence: CASSKAPRQGAGYTF. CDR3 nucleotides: TGTGCCAGCAGCAAAGCGCCTAGACAGGGGGCCGGCTACACCTTC.

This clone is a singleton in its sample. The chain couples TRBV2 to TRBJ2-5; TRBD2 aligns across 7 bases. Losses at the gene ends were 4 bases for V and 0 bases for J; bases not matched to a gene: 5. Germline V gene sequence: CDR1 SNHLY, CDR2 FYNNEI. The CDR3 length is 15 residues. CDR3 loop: CASSGNSGYQETQYF. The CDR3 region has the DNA TGTGCCAGCAGTGGAAATAGCGGGTACCAAGAGACCCAGTACTTC.

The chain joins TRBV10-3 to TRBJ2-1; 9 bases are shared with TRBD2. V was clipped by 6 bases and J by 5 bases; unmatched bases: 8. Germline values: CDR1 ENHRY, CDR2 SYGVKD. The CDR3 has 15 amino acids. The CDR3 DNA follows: TGTGCCATCAGGGACAATAGCGGGGGCAACAATGAGCAGTTCTTC. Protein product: CAIRDNSGGNNEQFF.

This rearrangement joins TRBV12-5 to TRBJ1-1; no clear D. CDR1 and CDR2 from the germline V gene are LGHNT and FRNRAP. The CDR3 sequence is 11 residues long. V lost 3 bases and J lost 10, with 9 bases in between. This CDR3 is CASGLGRGAFF. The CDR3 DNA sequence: TGTGCTAGTGGTTTAGGCCGCGGAGCTTTCTTT.

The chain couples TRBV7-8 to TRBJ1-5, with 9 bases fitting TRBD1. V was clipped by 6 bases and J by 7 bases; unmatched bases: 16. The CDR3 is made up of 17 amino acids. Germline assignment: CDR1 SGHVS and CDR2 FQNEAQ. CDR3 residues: CASSSGTGSFRSQPQHF. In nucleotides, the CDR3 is TGTGCCAGCAGTTCCGGGACAGGGTCCTTTAGGTCCCAGCCCCAGCATTTT.

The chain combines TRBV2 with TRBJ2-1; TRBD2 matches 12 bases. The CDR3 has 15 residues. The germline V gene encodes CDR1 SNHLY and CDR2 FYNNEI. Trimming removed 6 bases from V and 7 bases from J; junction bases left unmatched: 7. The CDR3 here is CASRIGLAGGNEQFF. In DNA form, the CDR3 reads TGTGCCAGCAGGATTGGCCTAGCGGGGGGGAATGAGCAGTTCTTC.

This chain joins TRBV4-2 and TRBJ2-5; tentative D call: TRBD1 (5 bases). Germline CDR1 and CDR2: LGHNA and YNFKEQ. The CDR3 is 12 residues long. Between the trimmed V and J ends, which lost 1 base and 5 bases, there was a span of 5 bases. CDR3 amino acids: CASSQAGETQYF. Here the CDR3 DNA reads TGTGCCAGCAGCCAAGCAGGGGAGACCCAGTACTTC.

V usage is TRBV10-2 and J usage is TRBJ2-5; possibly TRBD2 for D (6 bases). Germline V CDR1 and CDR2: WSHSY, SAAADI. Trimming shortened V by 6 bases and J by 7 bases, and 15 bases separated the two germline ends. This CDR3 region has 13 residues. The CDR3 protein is CASRVAAQGTQYF. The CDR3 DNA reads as TGCGCCAGCAGGGTAGCGGCGCAGGGGACCCAGTACTTC.

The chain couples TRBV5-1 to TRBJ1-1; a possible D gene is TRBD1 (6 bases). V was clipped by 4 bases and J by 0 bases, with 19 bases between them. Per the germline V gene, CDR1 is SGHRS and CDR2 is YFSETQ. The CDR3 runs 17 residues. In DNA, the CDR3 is TGCGCCAGCAGCCACGACAGGCGGAGAGAGGTGAACACTGAAGCTTTCTTT. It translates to CASSHDRRREVNTEAFF.

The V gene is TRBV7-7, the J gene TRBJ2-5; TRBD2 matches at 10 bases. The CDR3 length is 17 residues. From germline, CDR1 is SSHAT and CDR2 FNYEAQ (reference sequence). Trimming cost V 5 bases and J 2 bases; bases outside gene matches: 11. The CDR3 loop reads CASSRSGTSELQETQYF. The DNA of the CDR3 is TGTGCCAGCAGCAGGTCCGGGACTAGCGAATTACAAGAGACCCAGTACTTC.

The CDR3 spells CASSQEGTSGGKYEQYF. The CDR3 DNA follows: TGTGCCAGCAGCCAAGAAGGCACTAGCGGGGGCAAATACGAGCAGTACTTC. The genes are TRBV14 and TRBJ2-7, with TRBD2 matching over 11 bases. Germline V gene lookup returns CDR1 SGHDN and CDR2 FVKESK. V lost 0 bases to trimming and J lost 4 bases; unmatched junction nucleotides: 8. The CDR3 loop spans 17 amino acids. The variable domain in full, with the rest retrieved from reference TRBV14 and TRBJ2-7, is EAGVTQFPSHSVIEKGQTVTLRCDPISGHDNLYWYRRVMGKEIKFLLHFVKESKQDESGMPNNRFLAERTGGTYSTLKVQPAELEDSGVYFCASSQEGTSGGKYEQYFGPGTRLTVT.